The 32 T cell receptor beta chains reported below all come from one sample, sequenced in a study of cytomegalovirus exposure and HLA in healthy donors. PCR involved 60 Vbeta and 13 Jbeta primers. Clones were read by immunoSEQ multiplex PCR, and TCRdb kept only the in-frame ones, dropping some. The sample consists of roughly 180,000 clones, roughly 80% of them appearing once. The sample consisted of PBMCs. The receptors come from a female donor in good health and CMV-seronegative.

The chain employs TRBV4-3 and TRBJ2-1; 8 bases fit TRBD2. J lost 10 bases, V lost 5 bases, and 7 bases had no gene match. This CDR3 has 13 amino acids. The germline V gene has CDR1 LGHNA and CDR2 YSLEER. The CDR3 DNA reads as TGCGCCAGCAGCGAAAGCGGGGGCCACGAGCAGTTCTTC. Translation: CASSESGGHEQFF.

CDR3 protein: CASSPRDSSYEQYF. For the CDR3, the DNA is TGTGCCAGCAGCCCTAGGGACAGCTCCTACGAGCAGTACTTC. The chain couples TRBV9 to TRBJ2-7; TRBD1 matches 7 bases. V lost 4 bases and J lost 0; bases outside the gene matches: 4. The CDR3 has 14 residues. Germline loops: CDR1 SGDLS, CDR2 YYNGEE.

This chain links TRBV5-1 with TRBJ1-2; D might be TRBD1 (6 bases). V was pared by 0 bases and J by 4 bases, with 10 bases between. Germline V lookup: CDR1 SGHRS, CDR2 YFSETQ. The CDR3 is 14 residues long. In DNA form, the CDR3 reads TGCGCCAGCAGCTTGGGGCAGGGGACCTATGGCTACACCTTC. This codes for CASSLGQGTYGYTF.

The chain joins TRBV6-5 to TRBJ2-2, with D possibly matching TRBD2 (6 bases). With 2 bases removed from V and 1 base from J, the gap between germline ends came to 11 bases. The germline gives CDR1 MNHEY, CDR2 SVGAGI. This CDR3 spans 16 amino acids. CDR3 sequence reads: CASSYTIAENTGELFF. CDR3 sequence (DNA): TGTGCCAGCAGTTACACCATAGCGGAGAACACCGGGGAGCTGTTTTTT.

The chain has TRBV7-2 and TRBJ1-1, with 8 nucleotides matching TRBD1. V was clipped by 5 bases and J by 2 bases; unmatched bases: 7. Per germline, CDR1 SGHTA and CDR2 FQGNSA. The CDR3 is made up of 15 amino acids. CDR3 region: CASSPGQGFNTEAFF. DNA of the CDR3: TGTGCCAGCAGCCCCGGACAGGGCTTTAACACTGAAGCTTTCTTT. The full variable domain, with the rest looked up from reference TRBV7-2 and TRBJ1-1, is GAGVSQSPSNKVTEKGKDVELRCDPISGHTALYWYRQSLGQGLEFLIYFQGNSAPDKSGLPSDRFSAERTGGSVSTLTIQRTQQEDSAVYLCASSPGQGFNTEAFFGQGTRLTVV.

This chain links TRBV29-1 with TRBJ2-1, with TRBD2 matching 12 bases. J lost 7 bases, V lost 6 bases, and 7 bases had no gene match. The CDR3 consists of 14 residues. Germline values: CDR1 SQVTM, CDR2 ANQGSEA. The CDR3 protein is CSVTGLAGSNEQFF. CDR3 nucleotide sequence: TGCAGCGTCACCGGACTAGCGGGGTCGAATGAGCAGTTCTTC.

V is TRBV6-5 and J is TRBJ2-1; possible D gene TRBD1, 7 bases. V was trimmed by 6 bases and J by 4 bases, leaving 16 bases between them. Looked up from germline, CDR1 is MNHEY and CDR2 is SVGAGI. The CDR3 has 15 residues. The CDR3 DNA reads as TGTGCCAGCAGACCCAGGGGGACTGGGTACAATGAGCAGTTCTTC. This codes for CASRPRGTGYNEQFF.

This clone was seen more than once but under ten times. The chain employs TRBV7-2 and TRBJ2-3, with D maybe TRBD2 (6 bases). With 7 bases removed from V and 4 bases from J, the gap between germline ends came to 15 bases. Germline CDR1 and CDR2: SGHTA and FQGNSA. The CDR3 is 14 residues long. The CDR3: CASNYGGGADTQYF. CDR3 nucleotide sequence: TGTGCCAGCAACTATGGAGGAGGGGCAGATACGCAGTATTTT.

The chain combines TRBV11-2 with TRBJ2-4; 8 bases agree with TRBD1. V was pared by 1 base and J by 7 bases, with 0 bases of the junction left unmatched. This CDR3 region has 13 residues. Germline assignment: CDR1 SGHAT and CDR2 FQNNGV. CDR3 sequence (DNA): TGTGCCAGCAGCTTAGGACAGGGGAACATTCAGTACTTC. Its translation: CASSLGQGNIQYF. The full variable domain, rest sourced from reference TRBV11-2 and TRBJ2-4, is EAGVAQSPRYKIIEKRQSVAFWCNPISGHATLYWYQQILGQGPKLLIQFQNNGVVDDSQLPKDRFSAERLKGVDSTLKIQPAKLEDSAVYLCASSLGQGNIQYFGAGTRLSVL.

The chain combines TRBV30 with TRBJ1-5; D ambiguous. CDR3 length equals 14 residues. Between the trimmed V and J ends, which lost 2 bases and 1 base, there was a span of 9 bases. Germline CDR1 reads GTSNPN; CDR2 reads SVGIG (reference sequence). CDR3 DNA: TGTGCCTGGAGTATTCAGGCGAGCAATCAGCCCCAGCATTTT. Protein product: CAWSIQASNQPQHF.

The chain couples TRBV10-3 to TRBJ2-3; the D gene is possibly TRBD1 (6 bases). CDR1 and CDR2 (germline): ENHRY, SYGVKD. The V gene lost 3 bases and the J gene lost 2 bases, with 21 bases spanning the gap. The CDR3 is 18 amino acids. CDR3 amino acids: CAISDPHRENFNTDTQYF. In nucleotides, the CDR3 is TGTGCCATCAGTGACCCCCACAGGGAAAACTTTAACACAGATACGCAGTATTTT.

The CDR3 here is CASSHAGGSSTDTQYF. The DNA of the CDR3 is TGTGCCAGCAGCCACGCGGGCGGATCTTCTACAGATACGCAGTATTTT. This chain joins TRBV7-2 and TRBJ2-3, with D perhaps matching TRBD2 (5 bases). The length of the CDR3 is 16 residues. Trimming removed 5 bases from V and 3 bases from J, with 18 bases in between. Germline V gene data show CDR1 as SGHTA and CDR2 as FQGNSA.

The V call is TRBV7-6, the J call TRBJ2-1; perhaps TRBD1 as D (6 bases). Germline V CDR1 and CDR2: SGHVS, FNYEAQ. The CDR3 runs 13 residues. V gave up 1 base and J gave up 10 bases, with 11 bases separating them. CDR3 in amino acids: CASSLEQGIEQFF. CDR3 nucleotides: TGTGCCAGCAGCTTAGAACAGGGTATAGAGCAGTTCTTC.

The rearrangement joins TRBV6-5 to TRBJ1-2, with 9 nucleotides matching TRBD1. The CDR3 sequence is 15 residues long. CDR1 is MNHEY and CDR2 is SVGAGI in the germline V gene. Unmatched junction bases numbered 3, after V lost 0 bases and J lost 4 bases. The CDR3 reads CASSYSTGGLYGYTF. The CDR3 DNA sequence: TGTGCCAGCAGTTACTCGACAGGGGGACTCTATGGCTACACCTTC.

The gene calls are TRBV4-2 and TRBJ2-1; 14 bases are a match to TRBD2. The germline CDR1 and CDR2 sequences are LGHNA and YNFKEQ. The CDR3 loop spans 16 amino acids. V shed 3 bases, J shed 8 bases, and the junction held 6 bases outside the gene matches. This chain's CDR3 is CASSQRLAGGFDEQFF. In DNA, the CDR3 is TGTGCCAGCAGCCAGAGACTAGCGGGGGGGTTCGATGAGCAGTTCTTC.

V usage is TRBV6-1 and J usage is TRBJ1-3, with no clear D. This CDR3 has 15 residues. V was shortened by 6 bases and J by 0 bases, with 12 bases between the two germline ends. Germline CDR1 reads MNHNS; CDR2 reads SASEGT. As DNA, the CDR3 is TGTGCCAGCAGATGGACGGGGAACTCTGGAAACACCATATATTTT. It yields the protein CASRWTGNSGNTIYF.

The chain links TRBV7-3 to TRBJ2-2; possible D gene TRBD1, 5 bases. CDR1 SGHTA and CDR2 FQGTGA come from the germline V gene. The CDR3 is 13 amino acids. The ends were cut back, 2 bases at V and 7 bases at J, with 8 bases in the middle. CDR3 sequence: CASSLQGYGELFF. CDR3 DNA: TGTGCCAGCAGCTTACAGGGTTACGGGGAGCTGTTTTTT.

The J gene is TRBJ2-7, the V gene TRBV10-3, with 11 bases matching TRBD1. The CDR3 has 14 residues. Germline-derived CDR1 and CDR2 are ENHRY and SYGVKD. The V segment lost 6 bases and the J segment 2 bases; nucleotides outside the gene matches: 3. The CDR3 coding sequence is TGTGCCATCAGCGCGGGACAGGGGGCCTACGAGCAGTACTTC. It is translated as CAISAGQGAYEQYF.

This clone was observed a single time. The rearrangement joins TRBV19 to TRBJ1-2; a possible D gene is TRBD1 (6 bases). The CDR3 length is 16 residues. Looked up from germline, CDR1 is LNHDA and CDR2 is SQIVND (reference sequence). Trimming pared 1 base from V and 0 bases from J, leaving 12 bases between. The CDR3 reads CASSIVGTLSNYGYTF. The CDR3 DNA reads as TGTGCCAGTAGTATAGTGGGGACACTCTCTAACTATGGCTACACCTTC.

The J gene is TRBJ1-1, the V gene TRBV7-3; D gene ambiguous. This CDR3 comprises 13 residues. Germline CDR1 and CDR2: SGHTA and FQGTGA. With 1 base removed from V and 2 bases from J, the gap between germline ends came to 5 bases. Written as DNA, the CDR3 is TGTGCCAGCAGCTTAAACAGCAACACTGAAGCTTTCTTT. Translation gives CASSLNSNTEAFF.

This clone was counted a single time. Other DNA sequences in this specimen translate into the identical CDR3. The chain is built from TRBV4-3 and TRBJ1-5; possible D gene TRBD1, 5 bases. Germline values: CDR1 LGHNA, CDR2 YSLEER. The V end was cut by 0 bases, the J end by 0 bases, with 6 bases between. CDR3 length: 15 residues. DNA for the CDR3: TGCGCCAGCAGCCAAGATAGGGGTAGCAATCAGCCCCAGCATTTT. Amino acids: CASSQDRGSNQPQHF.

The chain recombines TRBV5-1 with TRBJ2-2, with a possible D match to TRBD2 (6 bases). CDR3 length: 18 amino acids. The germline CDR1 and CDR2 sequences are SGHRS and YFSETQ. V lost 3 bases and J 1 base, leaving 19 bases between the germline ends. The DNA of the CDR3 is TGCGCCAGCAGCTCCCCGCCGGGACTCTCCCTGAACACCGGGGAGCTGTTTTTT. This sequence encodes CASSSPPGLSLNTGELFF.

The chain links TRBV19 to TRBJ2-2, with a possible D match to TRBD2 (5 bases). CDR1 and CDR2 from the germline V gene are LNHDA and SQIVND (reference sequence). The CDR3 runs 15 residues. V was shortened by 5 bases and J by 9 bases, with 19 bases between the two germline ends. CDR3 region: CASSSYRTQGRELFF. For the CDR3, the DNA is TGTGCCAGTAGTTCTTATCGGACTCAAGGGAGGGAGCTGTTTTTT.

The rearrangement links TRBV5-1 to TRBJ2-7; 11 bases map to TRBD1. The CDR3 length is 15 residues. Germline V gives CDR1 SGHRS, CDR2 YFSETQ. Germline trimming cut 2 bases from V and 3 bases from J; bases unmatched to any gene: 4. The chain's CDR3 is CASSFLGTGGYEQYF. CDR3 in DNA: TGCGCCAGCAGCTTTCTAGGGACAGGGGGCTACGAGCAGTACTTC.

The CDR3 reads CASSGTGDSNQPQHF. DNA for the CDR3: TGTGCCAGCAGCGGGACAGGGGATAGCAATCAGCCCCAGCATTTT. The chain carries TRBV9 and TRBJ1-5, with 9 bases that match TRBD1. V gave up 3 bases and J gave up 0 bases; unmatched junction bases: 1. This CDR3 has 15 residues. Germline loops: CDR1 SGDLS, CDR2 YYNGEE. Using reference TRBV9 and TRBJ1-5 for the parts outside the CDR3, the full variable domain is DSGVTQTPKHLITATGQRVTLRCSPRSGDLSVYWYQQSLDQGLQFLIQYYNGEERAKGNILERFSAQQFPDLHSELNLSSLELGDSALYFCASSGTGDSNQPQHFGDGTRLSIL.

The V call is TRBV9, the J call TRBJ2-5; the match to TRBD2 covers 11 bases. V trimming: 0 bases; J trimming: 5 bases; junction bases outside the gene matches: 6. Germline CDR1 reads SGDLS; CDR2 reads YYNGEE. This CDR3 comprises 16 residues. The CDR3 spells CASSVGVAGGPETQYF. In DNA, the CDR3 is TGTGCCAGCAGCGTAGGGGTAGCGGGAGGGCCGGAGACCCAGTACTTC.

The CDR3 protein is CASSSTPGQMNTEAFF. As DNA, the CDR3 is TGTGCCAGCAGCTCGACACCGGGACAGATGAACACTGAAGCTTTCTTT. The J gene is TRBJ1-1, the V gene TRBV9; TRBD1 agrees at 7 bases. Germline V gene lookup returns CDR1 SGDLS and CDR2 YYNGEE. V lost 4 bases and J lost 0; bases outside the gene matches: 9. This CDR3 is built from 16 residues.

The V gene is TRBV15, the J gene TRBJ2-3; D uncertain. The V gene lost 0 bases and the J gene lost 4 bases, with 8 bases spanning the gap. The germline CDR1 and CDR2 sequences are LNHNV and YYDKDF (reference sequence). This CDR3 has 14 residues. The CDR3, as DNA: TGTGCCACCAGCAGAGAGGCTCCCTCAGATACGCAGTATTTT. It translates to CATSREAPSDTQYF.

The V and J genes are TRBV7-8 and TRBJ2-1, with 8 bases matching TRBD1. The CDR3 consists of 14 residues. Germline V gene lookup returns CDR1 SGHVS and CDR2 FQNEAQ. J lost 10 bases, V lost 5 bases, and 10 bases had no gene match. The CDR3 spells CASSPGQGDGEQFF. CDR3 sequence (DNA): TGTGCCAGCAGCCCCGGACAGGGAGACGGGGAGCAGTTCTTC.

The genes are TRBV18 and TRBJ1-3, with D possibly being TRBD1 (6 bases). Trimming stripped 5 bases from V and 0 bases from J, with 8 bases between. Germline CDR1 and CDR2: KGHSH and LQKENI. The CDR3 extends over 14 amino acids. CDR3 nucleotide sequence: TGTGCCAGCTCATCGGACAGCTCTGGAAACACCATATATTTT. It yields the protein CASSSDSSGNTIYF.

This rearrangement joins TRBV5-4 to TRBJ1-4; 8 bases align to TRBD1. Germline values: CDR1 SGHNT, CDR2 YYREEE (reference sequence). The CDR3 extends over 17 amino acids. V shed 2 bases and J 1 base; nucleotides not matched to a gene: 7. The DNA of the CDR3 is TGTGCCAGCAGCTTCGGCCAGGGGGCGCAAACTAATGAAAAACTGTTTTTT. This gives the protein CASSFGQGAQTNEKLFF.

V is TRBV4-1 and J is TRBJ2-6, with D hard to call. Germline V gene sequence: CDR1 MGHRA, CDR2 YSYEKL. The CDR3 runs 16 residues. V lost 2 bases and J 0 bases, leaving 8 bases between the germline ends. CDR3 protein: CASSQPAISGANVLTF. As DNA, the CDR3 is TGCGCCAGCAGCCAACCTGCTATCTCTGGGGCCAACGTCCTGACTTTC.